The 15 T cell receptor beta chains below come from one sample, sequenced in a study of T cell changes during pregnancy in multiple sclerosis. Sequenced by immunoSEQ multiplex PCR; TCRdb stores in-frame clones only, minus some. The repertoire holds 20,000 to 25,000 clones, 86% seen once, with about 13% in the top ten. The source was CD8+ T cells from peripheral blood mononuclear cells, collected in the first trimester of pregnancy. These receptors were obtained from a female donor in good health, enrolled as a control in a pregnancy study.

The V gene is TRBV5-1, the J gene TRBJ2-7; possibly TRBD2 for D (6 bases). Per germline, CDR1 SGHRS and CDR2 YFSETQ. Trimming removed 1 base at V and 7 bases at J, with 12 bases between. This CDR3 has 13 residues. Here the CDR3 DNA reads TGCGCCAGCAGCTTGTCGGACGCGGGGGAGCAGTACTTC. This translates into CASSLSDAGEQYF.

The rearrangement joins TRBV7-9 to TRBJ1-2, with 8 bases fitting TRBD1. This CDR3 has 16 residues. V lost 1 base to trimming and J lost 4 bases; unmatched junction nucleotides: 8. From germline, CDR1 is SEHNR and CDR2 FQNEAQ (reference sequence). The CDR3 DNA reads as TGTGCCAGCAGCTTAGGACCCGGACAGGGAGGCTATGGCTACACCTTC. It encodes CASSLGPGQGGYGYTF. The full variable domain, with the rest looked up from reference TRBV7-9 and TRBJ1-2, is DTGVSQNPRHKITKRGQNVTFRCDPISEHNRLYWYRQTLGQGPEFLTYFQNEAQLEKSRLLSDRFSAERPKGSFSTLEIQRTEQGDSAMYLCASSLGPGQGGYGYTFGSGTRLTVV.

This sequence joins TRBV5-5 and TRBJ1-2; TRBD1 might be the D (6 bases). V was clipped by 6 bases and J by 2 bases, with 8 bases between them. This CDR3 region has 12 residues. Germline V CDR1 and CDR2: SGHKS, YYEKEE (reference sequence). The DNA of the CDR3 is TGTGCCAGCAACCAGGGGAACTATGGCTACACCTTC. This translates into CASNQGNYGYTF. Filled out from reference TRBV5-5 and TRBJ1-2, the complete variable domain reads DAGVTQSPTHLIKTRGQQVTLRCSPISGHKSVSWYQQVLGQGPQFIFQYYEKEERGRGNFPDRFSARQFPNYSSELNVNALLLGDSALYLCASNQGNYGYTFGSGTRLTVV.

V is TRBV23-1 and J is TRBJ2-3; D might be TRBD1 (5 bases). TRBV23-1 is given ORF status, its function remaining uncertain. The V end lost 2 bases, the J end lost 0 bases, and 9 bases lay between the germline ends. The CDR3 extends over 15 amino acids. This CDR3 is CASSQAGKSTDTQYF. Written as DNA, the CDR3 is TGCGCCAGCAGTCAAGCAGGGAAAAGCACAGATACGCAGTATTTT.

V is TRBV13 and J is TRBJ1-1, with D perhaps matching TRBD1 (6 bases). Germline CDR1 PRHDT, CDR2 FYEKMQ (reference sequence). V dropped 2 bases and J dropped 4 bases, with 8 bases sitting between them. This CDR3 is built from 13 residues. CDR3 amino acids: CASSLRGGTEAFF. The CDR3 region has the DNA TGTGCCAGCAGCTTAAGAGGGGGCACTGAAGCTTTCTTT. The full variable domain, its missing parts supplied by reference TRBV13 and TRBJ1-1, is AAGVIQSPRHLIKEKRETATLKCYPIPRHDTVYWYQQGPGQDPQFLISFYEKMQSDKGSIPDRFSAQQFSDYHSELNMSSLELGDSALYFCASSLRGGTEAFFGQGTRLTVV.

CDR3 in amino acids: CASSSPDDRPYEQYF. CDR3 coding DNA: TGTGCCAGCAGCTCCCCGGATGACAGACCCTACGAGCAGTACTTC. The chain employs TRBV5-5 and TRBJ2-7; D is possibly TRBD1 (5 bases). The V gene lost 3 bases and the J gene lost 2 bases, with 15 bases spanning the gap. The CDR3 extends over 15 amino acids. Germline V gene lookup returns CDR1 SGHKS and CDR2 YYEKEE (reference sequence).

The rearrangement links TRBV7-8 to TRBJ1-3, with 9 bases aligning to TRBD1. Losses at the gene ends were 5 bases for V and 4 bases for J; bases not matched to a gene: 18. This CDR3 region has 19 residues. From germline, CDR1 is SGHVS and CDR2 FQNEAQ. CDR3 nucleotides: TGTGCCAGCAGCATATCCCGGGACAGGGAAGAACAGGCCGGAAACACCATATATTTT. Translated, it gives CASSISRDREEQAGNTIYF.

The chain links TRBV4-2 to TRBJ2-1, with TRBD2 matching 9 bases. Germline V CDR1 and CDR2: LGHNA, YNFKEQ. This CDR3 region has 15 residues. V shed 3 bases, J shed 9 bases, and the junction held 9 bases outside the gene matches. The CDR3 loop reads CASSQGAGGPVEQFF. CDR3 nucleotide sequence: TGTGCCAGCAGCCAGGGGGCGGGAGGGCCGGTTGAGCAGTTCTTC.

Note on this clone: This same CDR3 is encoded by further DNA sequences in the sample. V is TRBV27 and J is TRBJ2-1; 7 bases line up with TRBD2. V was pared by 4 bases and J by 5 bases, with 5 bases of the junction left unmatched. This CDR3 is built from 14 residues. In germline, CDR1 is MNHEY, CDR2 SMNVEV (reference sequence). CDR3 nucleotides: TGTGCCAGCAGTTGGGGAGGGGTAGACAATGAGCAGTTCTTC. Its protein product is CASSWGGVDNEQFF.

V is TRBV27 and J is TRBJ2-1; D call uncertain. Germline V gives CDR1 MNHEY, CDR2 SMNVEV (reference sequence). The CDR3 has 14 residues. Deletions cut 2 bases from V and 14 bases from J, with 19 bases between. The CDR3 sequence: CASSLGPNSNFKFF. CDR3 DNA sequence: TGTGCCAGCAGTTTAGGCCCTAATAGCAATTTCAAGTTCTTC.

J is TRBJ2-7 and V is TRBV27, with a possible D match to TRBD2 (6 bases). CDR1 MNHEY and CDR2 SMNVEV come from the germline V gene (reference sequence). The V and J ends lost 2 bases and 3 bases respectively, with 11 bases between them. The CDR3 contains 14 residues. The CDR3, as DNA: TGTGCCAGCAGTTTAGGAGGGCAGTACTACGAGCAGTACTTC. Translated, it gives CASSLGGQYYEQYF.

This rearrangement joins TRBV9 to TRBJ2-7; 8 bases agree with TRBD2. The CDR3 is 15 amino acids. CDR1 is SGDLS and CDR2 is YYNGEE in the germline V gene. The trim removed 3 bases at V and 1 base at J, leaving 6 bases unmatched. This chain's CDR3 is CASSGGLAGSYEQYF. The CDR3 nucleotides are TGTGCCAGCAGCGGTGGATTAGCGGGATCCTACGAGCAGTACTTC.

CDR3 nucleotide sequence: TGTGCCACCAGGACTAGCGGGTGGGACAATGAGCAGTTCTTC. Protein: CATRTSGWDNEQFF. This chain uses TRBV4-2 with TRBJ2-1; 11 bases line up with TRBD2. The germline CDR1 and CDR2 sequences are LGHNA and YNFKEQ. After removal of 10 bases from V and 5 bases from J, the junction contained 7 bases not matched to a gene. CDR3 length: 14 amino acids.

The chain is built from TRBV7-9 and TRBJ2-5; TRBD2 agrees at 9 bases. CDR1 and CDR2 (germline): SEHNR, FQNEAQ (reference sequence). V shed 8 bases, J shed 5 bases, and the junction held 12 bases outside the gene matches. The CDR3 covers 15 residues. CDR3 nucleotides: TGTGCCAGCCGAGTAGCGGGAGTGTTGGGGGAGACCCAGTACTTC. Translation gives CASRVAGVLGETQYF. The full variable domain, its missing parts supplied by reference TRBV7-9 and TRBJ2-5, is DTGVSQNPRHKITKRGQNVTFRCDPISEHNRLYWYRQTLGQGPEFLTYFQNEAQLEKSRLLSDRFSAERPKGSFSTLEIQRTEQGDSAMYLCASRVAGVLGETQYFGPGTRLLVL.

J is TRBJ2-7 and V is TRBV27; 7 nucleotides align to TRBD2. This CDR3 is built from 14 residues. With V trimmed by 3 bases and J by 4 bases, 6 bases remained unmatched. CDR1 is MNHEY, CDR2 SMNVEV, per germline (reference sequence). This CDR3 is CASSFRGGRYEQYF. DNA of the CDR3: TGTGCCAGCAGTTTTAGGGGAGGGCGGTACGAGCAGTACTTC.